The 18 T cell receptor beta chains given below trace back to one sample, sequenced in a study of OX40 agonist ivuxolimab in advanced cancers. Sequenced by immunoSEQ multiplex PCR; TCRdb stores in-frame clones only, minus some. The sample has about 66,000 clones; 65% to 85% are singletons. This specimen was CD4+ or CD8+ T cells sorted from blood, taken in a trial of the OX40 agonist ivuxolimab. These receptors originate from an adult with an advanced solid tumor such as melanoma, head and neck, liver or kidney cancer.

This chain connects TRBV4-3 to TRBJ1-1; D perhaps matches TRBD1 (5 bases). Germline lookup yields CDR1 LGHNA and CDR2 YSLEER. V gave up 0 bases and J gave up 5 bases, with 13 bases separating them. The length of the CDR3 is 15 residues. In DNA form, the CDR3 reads TGCGCCAGCAGCCAAGAAGAGGGCAGGGAAACTGAAGCTTTCTTT. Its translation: CASSQEEGRETEAFF.

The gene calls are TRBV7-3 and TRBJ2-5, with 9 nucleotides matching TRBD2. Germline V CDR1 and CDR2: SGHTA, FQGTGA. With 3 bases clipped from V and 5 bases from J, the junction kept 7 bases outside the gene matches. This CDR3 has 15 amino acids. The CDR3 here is CASSLERGAGETQYF. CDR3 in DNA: TGTGCCAGCAGCTTGGAGCGGGGGGCCGGGGAGACCCAGTACTTC. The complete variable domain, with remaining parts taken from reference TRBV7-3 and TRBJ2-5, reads GAGVSQTPSNKVTEKGKYVELRCDPISGHTALYWYRQSLGQGPEFLIYFQGTGAADDSGLPNDRFFAVRPEGSVSTLKIQRTERGDSAVYLCASSLERGAGETQYFGPGTRLLVL.

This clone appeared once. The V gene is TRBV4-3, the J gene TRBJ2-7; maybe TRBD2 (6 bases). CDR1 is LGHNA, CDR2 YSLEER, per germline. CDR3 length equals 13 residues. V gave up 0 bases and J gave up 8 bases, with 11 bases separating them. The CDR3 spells CASSQELGGKQYF. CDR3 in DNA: TGCGCCAGCAGCCAAGAGCTTGGGGGGAAGCAGTACTTC.

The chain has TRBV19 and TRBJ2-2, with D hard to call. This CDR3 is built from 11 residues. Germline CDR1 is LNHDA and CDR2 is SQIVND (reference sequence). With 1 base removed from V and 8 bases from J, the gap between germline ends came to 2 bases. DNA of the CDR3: TGTGCCAGTAGTATAGCGGGGGAGCTGTTTTTT. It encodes CASSIAGELFF.

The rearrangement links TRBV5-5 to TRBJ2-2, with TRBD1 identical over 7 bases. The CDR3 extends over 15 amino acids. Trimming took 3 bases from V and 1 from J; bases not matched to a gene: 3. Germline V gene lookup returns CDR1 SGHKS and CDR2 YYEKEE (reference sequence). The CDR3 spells CASSYGTENTGELFF. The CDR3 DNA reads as TGTGCCAGCAGCTACGGGACAGAGAACACCGGGGAGCTGTTTTTT.

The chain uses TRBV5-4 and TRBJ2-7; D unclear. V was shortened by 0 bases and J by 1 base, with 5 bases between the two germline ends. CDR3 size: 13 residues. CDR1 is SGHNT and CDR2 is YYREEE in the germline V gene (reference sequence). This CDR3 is CASSLGRSYEQYF. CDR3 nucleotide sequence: TGTGCCAGCAGCTTGGGACGGTCCTACGAGCAGTACTTC.

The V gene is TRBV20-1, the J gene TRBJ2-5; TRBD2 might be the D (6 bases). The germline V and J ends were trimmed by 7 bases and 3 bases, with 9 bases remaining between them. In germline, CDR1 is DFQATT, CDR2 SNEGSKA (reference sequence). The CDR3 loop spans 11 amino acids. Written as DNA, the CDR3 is TGCAGTGGGGTAGCGGAAGAGACCCAGTACTTC. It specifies CSGVAEETQYF.

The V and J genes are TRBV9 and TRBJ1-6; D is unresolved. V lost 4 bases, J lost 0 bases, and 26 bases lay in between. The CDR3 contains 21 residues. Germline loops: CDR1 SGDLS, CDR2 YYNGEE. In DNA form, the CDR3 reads TGTGCCAGCAGCATTACGGATGTGTCGTCCAACCCTAGCTCCTATAATTCACCCCTCCACTTT. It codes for CASSITDVSSNPSSYNSPLHF. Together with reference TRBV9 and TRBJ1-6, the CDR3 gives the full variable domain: DSGVTQTPKHLITATGQRVTLRCSPRSGDLSVYWYQQSLDQGLQFLIQYYNGEERAKGNILERFSAQQFPDLHSELNLSSLELGDSALYFCASSITDVSSNPSSYNSPLHFGNGTRLTVT.

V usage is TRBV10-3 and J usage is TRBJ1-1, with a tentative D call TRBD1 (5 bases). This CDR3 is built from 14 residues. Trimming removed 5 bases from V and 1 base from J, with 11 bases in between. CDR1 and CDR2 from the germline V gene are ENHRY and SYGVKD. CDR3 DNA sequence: TGTGCCATCAGTTCGACAGAGAAGAACACTGAAGCTTTCTTT. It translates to CAISSTEKNTEAFF.

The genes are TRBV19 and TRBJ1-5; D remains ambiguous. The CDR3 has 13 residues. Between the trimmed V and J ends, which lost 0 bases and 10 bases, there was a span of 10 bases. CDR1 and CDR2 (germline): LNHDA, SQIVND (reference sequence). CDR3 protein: CASSIEGPRPQHF. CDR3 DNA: TGTGCCAGTAGTATAGAAGGCCCCCGTCCCCAGCATTTT.

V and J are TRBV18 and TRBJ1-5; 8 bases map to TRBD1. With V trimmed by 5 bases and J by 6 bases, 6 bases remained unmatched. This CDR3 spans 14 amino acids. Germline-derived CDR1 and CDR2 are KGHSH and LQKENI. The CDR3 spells CASSATGERQPQHF. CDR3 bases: TGTGCCAGCTCAGCGACAGGGGAGCGTCAGCCCCAGCATTTT.

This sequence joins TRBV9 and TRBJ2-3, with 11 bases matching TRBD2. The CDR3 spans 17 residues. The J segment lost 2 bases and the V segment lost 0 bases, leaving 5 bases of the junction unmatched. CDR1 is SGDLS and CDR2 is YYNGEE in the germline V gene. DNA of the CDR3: TGTGCCAGCAGCGTAGCTACGACTAGCGGGACCACAGATACGCAGTATTTT. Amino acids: CASSVATTSGTTDTQYF.

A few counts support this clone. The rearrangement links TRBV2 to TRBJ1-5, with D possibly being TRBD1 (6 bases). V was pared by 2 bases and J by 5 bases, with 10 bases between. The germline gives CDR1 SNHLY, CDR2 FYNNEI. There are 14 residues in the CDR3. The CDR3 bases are TGTGCCAGCAGTGAAACCAGGGGTGATCAGCCCCAGCATTTT. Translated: CASSETRGDQPQHF.

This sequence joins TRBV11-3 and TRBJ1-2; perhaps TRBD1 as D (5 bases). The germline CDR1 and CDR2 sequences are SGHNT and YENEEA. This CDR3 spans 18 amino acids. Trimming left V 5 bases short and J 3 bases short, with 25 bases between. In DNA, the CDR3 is TGTGCCAGCAGCGCTTGGATGGTTGTAGGTGGAGGGGACTATGGCTACACCTTC. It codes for CASSAWMVVGGGDYGYTF.

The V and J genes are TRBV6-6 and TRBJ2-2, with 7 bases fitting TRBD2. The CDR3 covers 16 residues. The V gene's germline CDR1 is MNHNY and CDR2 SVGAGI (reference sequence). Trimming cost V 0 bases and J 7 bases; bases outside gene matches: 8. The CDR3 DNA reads TGTGCCAGCAGTTACTCTTTAGCGGCTAGCGGCGGGGAGCTGTTTTTT. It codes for CASSYSLAASGGELFF.

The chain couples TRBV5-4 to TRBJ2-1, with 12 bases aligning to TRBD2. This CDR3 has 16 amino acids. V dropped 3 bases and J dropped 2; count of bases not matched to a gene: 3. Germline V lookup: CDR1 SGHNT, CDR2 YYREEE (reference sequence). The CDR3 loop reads CASSSPSGGAYNEQFF. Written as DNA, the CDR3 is TGTGCCAGCAGCTCACCTAGCGGGGGGGCCTACAATGAGCAGTTCTTC.

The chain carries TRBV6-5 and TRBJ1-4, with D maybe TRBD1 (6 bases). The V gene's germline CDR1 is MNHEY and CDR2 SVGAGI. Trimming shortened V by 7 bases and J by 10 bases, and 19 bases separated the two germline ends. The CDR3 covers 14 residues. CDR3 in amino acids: CASTVAGARGKLFF. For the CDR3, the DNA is TGTGCCAGCACAGTAGCGGGGGCGCGGGGAAAACTGTTTTTT.

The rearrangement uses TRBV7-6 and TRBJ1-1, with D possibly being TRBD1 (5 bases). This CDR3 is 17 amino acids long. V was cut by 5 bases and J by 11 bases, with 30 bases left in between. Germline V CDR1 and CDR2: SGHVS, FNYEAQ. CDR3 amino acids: CASSPWGLSPGREAAFF. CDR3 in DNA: TGTGCCAGCAGCCCTTGGGGGTTATCGCCAGGTCGCGAGGCGGCTTTCTTT.